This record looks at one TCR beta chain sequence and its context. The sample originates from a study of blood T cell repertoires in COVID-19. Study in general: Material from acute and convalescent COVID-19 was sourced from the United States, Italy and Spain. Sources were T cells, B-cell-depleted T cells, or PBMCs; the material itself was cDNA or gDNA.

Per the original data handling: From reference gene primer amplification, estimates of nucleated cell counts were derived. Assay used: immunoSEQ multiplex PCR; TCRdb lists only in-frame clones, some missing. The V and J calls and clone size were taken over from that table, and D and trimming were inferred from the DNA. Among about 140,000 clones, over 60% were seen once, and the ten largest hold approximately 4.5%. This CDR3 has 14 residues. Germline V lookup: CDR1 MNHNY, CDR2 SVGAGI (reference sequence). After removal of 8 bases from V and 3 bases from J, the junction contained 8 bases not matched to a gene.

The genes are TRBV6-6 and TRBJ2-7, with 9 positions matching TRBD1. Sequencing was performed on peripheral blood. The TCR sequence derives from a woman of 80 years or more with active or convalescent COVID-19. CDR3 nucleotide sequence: TGTGCCAGCTCAAGGAAGGGACAGGGCTACGAGCAGTACTTC. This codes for CASSRKGQGYEQYF.